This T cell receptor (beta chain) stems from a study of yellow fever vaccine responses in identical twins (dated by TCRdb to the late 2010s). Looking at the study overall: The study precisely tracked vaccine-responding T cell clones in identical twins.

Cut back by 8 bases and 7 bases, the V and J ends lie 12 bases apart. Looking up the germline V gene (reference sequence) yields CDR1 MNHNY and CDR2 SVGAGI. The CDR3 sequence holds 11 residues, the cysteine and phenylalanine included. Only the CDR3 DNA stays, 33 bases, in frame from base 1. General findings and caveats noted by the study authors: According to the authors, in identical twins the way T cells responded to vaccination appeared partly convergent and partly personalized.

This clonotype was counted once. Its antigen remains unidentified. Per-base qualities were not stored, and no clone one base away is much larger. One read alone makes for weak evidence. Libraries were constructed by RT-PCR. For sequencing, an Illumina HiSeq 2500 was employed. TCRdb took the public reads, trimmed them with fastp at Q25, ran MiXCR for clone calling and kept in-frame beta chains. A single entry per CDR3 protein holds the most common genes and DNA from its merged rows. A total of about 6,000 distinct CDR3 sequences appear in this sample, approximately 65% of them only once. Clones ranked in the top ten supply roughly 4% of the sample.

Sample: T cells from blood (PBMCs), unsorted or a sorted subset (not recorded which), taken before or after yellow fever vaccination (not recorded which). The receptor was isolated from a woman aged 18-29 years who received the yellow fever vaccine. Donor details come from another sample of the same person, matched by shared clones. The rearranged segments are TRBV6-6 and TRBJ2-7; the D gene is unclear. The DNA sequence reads TGTGCCAGCTCCCGGTCCGAGGAGCAGTACTTC. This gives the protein CASSRSEEQYF.